This T cell receptor beta chain was profiled in a study of CD8+CD57+ T cells in acquired aplastic anemia. The wider study: Yields of DNA that came from sorted CD4+ and CD8+ cells averaged roughly 3.3 ug. Study-level findings and limits: Patients and controls had in common 25 to 30 CD8+ CDR3 sequences. Controls and patients did not differ significantly in CD8+ Simpson's diversity.

Flow cytometry had shown expanded CD8+CD57+ cells in the patients chosen for sequencing. This clonotype turned up a few times. The target antigen is unknown. CDR3 and TCR beta VDJ profiling relied on a genomic DNA template. TCRdb independently ran MiXCR on the reads; one entry per CDR3 protein. The sample shows fewer than 200,000 distinct CDR3 sequences, about two thirds of them seen only once. Sequencing was carried out using sorted CD4+, CD8+, or CD8+CD57+ T cells (not recorded which) from PBMCs. The clonotype comes from a human donor with aplastic anemia.

The CDR3: CASSFGGTYEQYF. CDR3 nucleotide sequence: TGTGCCAGCAGTTTCGGGGGTACCTACGAGCAGTACTTC. The genes are TRBV7-8 and TRBJ2-7; D perhaps matches TRBD2 (6 bases). V was clipped by 6 bases and J by 2 bases, with 11 bases between them. Looked up from germline, CDR1 is SGHVS and CDR2 is FQNEAQ. The CDR3 contains 13 residues.